This TCR beta chain stems from a study of beta chain features in type 1 diabetes. The CDR3 totals 19 residues. With 3 bases removed from V and 0 bases from J, the gap between germline ends came to 21 bases. Overall study findings and caveats: Here, the possible influence of HLA type (on TCRB rearrangement) remained unresolved. Among all four CD4+ subsets, Type 1 diabetes patients had TCRB CDR3s that were moderately but significantly shorter. The naive, central memory and Treg TCRB repertoires of patients appeared to be more similar to one another than those of healthy donors.

Note on this clone: The antigen is unknown.

The authors reverse transcribed all of the isolated RNA, so sequencing captured expressed TCRB transcripts. TCRdb's copy holds only in-frame clones and misses some; the assay was immunoSEQ multiplex PCR. The sample consists of 630,000 or so clones, over 13% of them appearing once. The V gene is TRBV23-1, the J gene TRBJ1-5; D not certain. TRBV23-1 is an ORF, with its function uncertain. Sequencing was done on a sample of naive CD4+ T cells from blood. The TCR originated in a young man with type 1 diabetes. CDR3: CASSHRLWFPRYSNQPQHF. The CDR3 bases are TGCGCCAGCAGTCATAGACTTTGGTTCCCTCGATATAGCAATCAGCCCCAGCATTTT.